This T cell receptor beta chain was captured by sequencing in a study of blood T cell repertoires in COVID-19. The overall study: The United States, Italy and Spain supplied acute and convalescent COVID-19 samples. In each case, the material was cDNA or gDNA derived from T cells, B-cell-depleted T cells, or PBMCs.

Seattle researchers signed up patients amid active infection and tracked them longitudinally. In the original analysis: How many nucleated cells were present was estimated from reference gene primer amplification. The method was immunoSEQ multiplex PCR; TCRdb's version includes in-frame clones alone and lacks a portion of them. The V and J calls and clone size come from that table; D and trimming were worked out from the DNA. The profile shows 200,000 or so clones, approximately 90% of them singletons. Sequenced: peripheral blood. The sequence derives from a man younger than 45 with COVID-19, enrolled during active disease.

The CDR3 DNA is TGCGCCAGCAGCTCGACTGACAGGGGAGACACCGGGGAGCTGTTTTTT. Encoded protein: CASSSTDRGDTGELFF. This chain links TRBV5-1 with TRBJ2-2; 8 nucleotides match TRBD1. With V trimmed by 3 bases and J by 3 bases, 7 bases remained unmatched. Germline CDR1 and CDR2: SGHRS and YFSETQ. The CDR3 contains 16 residues.